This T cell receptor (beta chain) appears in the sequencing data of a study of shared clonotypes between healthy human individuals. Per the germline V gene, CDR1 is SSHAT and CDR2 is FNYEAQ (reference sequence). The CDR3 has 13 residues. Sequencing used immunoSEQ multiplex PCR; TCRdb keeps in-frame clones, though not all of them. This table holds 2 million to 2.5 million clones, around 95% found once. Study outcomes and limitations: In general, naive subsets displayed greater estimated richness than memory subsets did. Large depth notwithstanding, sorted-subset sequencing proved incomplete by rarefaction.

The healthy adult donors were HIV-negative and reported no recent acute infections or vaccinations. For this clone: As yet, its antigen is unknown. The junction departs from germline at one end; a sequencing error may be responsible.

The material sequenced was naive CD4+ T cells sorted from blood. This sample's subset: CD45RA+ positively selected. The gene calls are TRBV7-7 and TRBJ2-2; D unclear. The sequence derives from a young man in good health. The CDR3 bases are TGTGCTAGCAGCTTAGTTACCACCGGGGAGCTGTTTTTT. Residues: CASSLVTTGELFF.